The rows below give T cell receptor beta chains drawn from one sample of a study of fetal regulatory T cell absence and autoimmunity. Clones were sequenced by immunoSEQ multiplex PCR, and TCRdb holds only the in-frame ones, with some missing. The data hold some 87,000 clones, with about 78% observed a single time. Sequences were obtained from pancreas tissue. These receptors were obtained from a male donor with IPEX syndrome. Both conserved end residues are part of each CDR3. Each record gives: D gene, V gene, J gene, clone size, CDR3 protein, CDR3 DNA. A D gene is named only where the DNA matches it firmly. Clone size is given for some rows only: seen once, a few or many times, or a class if the clone is expanded.

d_gene: -; v_gene: TRBV30; j_gene: TRBJ1-5; abundance: few; CDR3aa: CAWSPSSRLPQHF; CDR3nt: TGTGCCTGGAGTCCCTCCTCTAGGCTTCCCCAGCATTTT
d_gene: -; v_gene: TRBV6-6; j_gene: TRBJ1-5; abundance: -; CDR3aa: CASNMGGRRYQPQHF; CDR3nt: TGTGCCAGCAACATGGGGGGGCGCCGGTATCAGCCCCAGCATTTT
d_gene: -; v_gene: TRBV25-1; j_gene: TRBJ1-1; abundance: -; CDR3aa: CASRLNTEAFF; CDR3nt: TGTGCCAGCAGGCTAAACACTGAAGCTTTCTTT
d_gene: -; v_gene: TRBV19; j_gene: TRBJ1-3; abundance: -; CDR3aa: CASREMWGNTIYF; CDR3nt: TGTGCCAGTAGAGAAATGTGGGGAAACACCATATATTTT
d_gene: -; v_gene: TRBV5-1; j_gene: TRBJ2-7; abundance: -; CDR3aa: CASSPGSPYEQYF; CDR3nt: TGCGCCAGCAGCCCCGGATCTCCCTACGAGCAGTACTTC
d_gene: TRBD2; v_gene: TRBV29-1; j_gene: TRBJ2-1; abundance: -; CDR3aa: CSVVGLAGGIAYNEQFF; CDR3nt: TGCAGCGTGGTGGGACTAGCGGGGGGAATCGCCTACAATGAGCAGTTCTTC
d_gene: -; v_gene: TRBV5-5; j_gene: TRBJ2-7; abundance: few; CDR3aa: CASSLDTSYEQYF; CDR3nt: TGTGCCAGCAGCTTGGACACCTCCTACGAGCAGTACTTC
d_gene: TRBD1; v_gene: TRBV10-3; j_gene: TRBJ2-3; abundance: -; CDR3aa: CARITGGVTDTQYF; CDR3nt: TGTGCCCGTATTACAGGGGGAGTGACAGATACGCAGTATTTT
d_gene: -; v_gene: TRBV4-2; j_gene: TRBJ2-7; abundance: -; CDR3aa: CASSQERWHEQYF; CDR3nt: TGTGCCAGCAGCCAAGAGCGGTGGCACGAGCAGTACTTC
d_gene: -; v_gene: TRBV6-5; j_gene: TRBJ1-3; abundance: -; CDR3aa: CASSYSGSGNTIYF; CDR3nt: TGTGCCAGCAGTTACTCGGGCAGTGGAAACACCATATATTTT
d_gene: -; v_gene: TRBV6-1; j_gene: TRBJ2-7; abundance: once; CDR3aa: CASTFGTLVYEQYF; CDR3nt: TGTGCCAGCACCTTTGGGACTTTAGTCTACGAGCAGTACTTC
d_gene: -; v_gene: TRBV10-3; j_gene: TRBJ1-1; abundance: few; CDR3aa: CAISESGRGGTEAFF; CDR3nt: TGTGCCATCAGTGAGTCGGGAAGGGGGGGGACTGAAGCTTTCTTT
d_gene: -; v_gene: TRBV6-1; j_gene: TRBJ1-2; abundance: -; CDR3aa: CASSELGRDYGYTF; CDR3nt: TGTGCCAGCAGTGAACTGGGCAGGGACTATGGCTACACCTTC
d_gene: -; v_gene: TRBV2; j_gene: TRBJ1-2; abundance: -; CDR3aa: CASMGSYYGYTF; CDR3nt: TGTGCCAGCATGGGGAGCTACTATGGCTACACCTTC
d_gene: -; v_gene: TRBV5-1; j_gene: TRBJ2-5; abundance: -; CDR3aa: CASSFNQETQYF; CDR3nt: TGCGCCAGCAGCTTCAACCAAGAGACCCAGTACTTC
d_gene: -; v_gene: TRBV2; j_gene: TRBJ1-1; abundance: few; CDR3aa: CASRSRGNTEAFF; CDR3nt: TGTGCCAGCAGGTCTCGGGGGAACACTGAAGCTTTCTTT
d_gene: TRBD2; v_gene: TRBV5-1; j_gene: TRBJ2-3; abundance: -; CDR3aa: CASSPTSGTDTQYF; CDR3nt: TGCGCCAGCAGCCCGACTAGCGGAACAGATACGCAGTATTTT
d_gene: TRBD2; v_gene: TRBV2; j_gene: TRBJ2-3; abundance: -; CDR3aa: CASSGEGTGALKELAGGPGDTQYF; CDR3nt: TGTGCCAGCAGTGGCGAGGGGACAGGGGCGTTAAAGGAACTAGCGGGAGGGCCCGGAGATACGCAGTATTTT
d_gene: TRBD2; v_gene: TRBV9; j_gene: TRBJ2-3; abundance: -; CDR3aa: CASSPGLAGATDTQYF; CDR3nt: TGTGCCAGCAGTCCGGGACTAGCGGGCGCCACAGATACGCAGTATTTT
d_gene: -; v_gene: TRBV27; j_gene: TRBJ1-5; abundance: few; CDR3aa: CASSLGSVNQPQHF; CDR3nt: TGTGCCAGCAGTTTAGGGTCGGTAAATCAGCCCCAGCATTTT
d_gene: -; v_gene: TRBV19; j_gene: TRBJ2-3; abundance: -; CDR3aa: CASSIAGLADTQYF; CDR3nt: TGTGCCAGTAGTATAGCGGGGCTGGCAGATACGCAGTATTTT
d_gene: -; v_gene: TRBV6-1; j_gene: TRBJ1-6; abundance: -; CDR3aa: CASSVGTAYNSPLHF; CDR3nt: TGTGCCAGCAGTGTTGGGACGGCCTATAATTCACCCCTCCACTTT
d_gene: TRBD1; v_gene: TRBV5-1; j_gene: TRBJ2-7; abundance: once; CDR3aa: CASTFNPGQGAEGDSYEQYF; CDR3nt: TGCGCCAGCACCTTTAACCCGGGACAGGGGGCAGAGGGGGACTCCTACGAGCAGTACTTC
d_gene: -; v_gene: TRBV18; j_gene: TRBJ1-2; abundance: -; CDR3aa: CASSPTRPEARGYTF; CDR3nt: TGTGCCAGCTCACCTACGAGGCCCGAGGCTCGGGGCTACACCTTC
d_gene: TRBD2; v_gene: TRBV7-6; j_gene: TRBJ2-2; abundance: -; CDR3aa: CASSLDSGTSGYTGELFF; CDR3nt: TGTGCCAGCAGCTTAGATTCCGGGACTAGCGGTTACACCGGGGAGCTGTTTTTT
d_gene: -; v_gene: TRBV4-2; j_gene: TRBJ2-7; abundance: -; CDR3aa: CASSQEKGSYEQYF; CDR3nt: TGTGCCAGCAGCCAAGAAAAGGGGTCCTACGAGCAGTACTTC
d_gene: -; v_gene: TRBV6-1; j_gene: TRBJ2-1; abundance: -; CDR3aa: CASSLAWSSYNEQFF; CDR3nt: TGTGCCAGCAGTCTTGCCTGGAGCTCCTACAATGAGCAGTTCTTC
d_gene: -; v_gene: TRBV9; j_gene: TRBJ2-7; abundance: few; CDR3aa: CASSDSGPTFSYEQYF; CDR3nt: TGTGCCAGCAGCGACTCCGGGCCAACCTTCTCCTACGAGCAGTACTTC